This T cell receptor (beta chain) was identified in a study of OX40 agonist ivuxolimab in advanced cancers. In the study overall: Ivuxolimab was an agonistic, fully human IgG2 monoclonal antibody directed against OX40 (CD134), a costimulatory receptor. The point of sequencing TCRbeta in the periphery was to test whether ivuxolimab changed TCR sequence diversity and drove clonal T-cell expansion. Among the roughly 50 dose-escalation patients, roughly 20 had hepatocellular carcinoma, 15 or so melanoma, 9 renal cell carcinoma and 9 head and neck cancer. Partial responses occurred in three dose-escalation patients: two with cutaneous melanoma and one with hepatocellular carcinoma. Prior anti-PD-1, anti-PD-L1 or anti-CTLA-4 therapy was permitted, and 40% of dose-escalation patients had received checkpoint inhibitors. A male proportion of about 79% and a mean age of roughly 58 years, ranging from roughly 23 to 85, were recorded for the dose-escalation cohort. The monotherapy dose-escalation portion (N = 52 patients) of the phase I ivuxolimab trial is reported in the paper. Intravenous ivuxolimab was administered to patients every 2 weeks at six dose levels: 0.01, 0.1, 0.3, 1.5, 3 and 10 mg/kg.

Study-wide conclusions, independent of this receptor: Which antigens the clonally expanded peripheral T cells were specific for was not determined. After ivuxolimab, CD8+ T cells had more expanded clones than CD4+ T cells on average. In partial responders in the 0.1-3.0 mg/kg groups, normalized peripheral clonal expansion was found to be among the lowest, especially among CD8+ T cells. Low levels of normalized T-cell clonal expansion were also seen in some patients who did not respond. At doses of 0.1 to 3.0 mg/kg, clonal expansion of both CD4+ and CD8+ blood T cells was observed from baseline to week 6.

The trial excluded patients who had a history of autoimmune disease or were on systemic immunosuppression. In every dose cohort, peripheral blood was drawn for TCR sequencing at baseline, cycle 4 day 1, and cycle 7 day 1. Samples came from an open-label, multicenter, first-in-human phase I dose-escalation trial of ivuxolimab. Adults with locally advanced or metastatic melanoma, renal cell carcinoma, hepatocellular carcinoma or head and neck squamous cell carcinoma were enrolled in the trial. CD4+ and CD8+ T cells were sorted separately from peripheral blood before TCR sequencing. Including cysteine and phenylalanine, the CDR3 has 12 amino acids. Solely the CDR3 DNA is kept, with 36 bases framed from the first base. The junction shows trimming of 3 bases on V and 4 bases on J, plus 3 bases between the germline ends. The germline V gene provides CDR1 MDHEN and CDR2 SYDVKM. Genomic DNA was extracted from sorted cells for sequencing of the TCRbeta CDR3 region. The immunoSEQ Assay was used to sequence the TCRbeta CDR3 regions. The source is immuneACCESS, and TCRdb retained only in-frame sequences with V and J called. Part of the clones is not carried over; for the studies checked, unresolved V genes explain less than half of this, and the remainder is unexplained. The sample table records 65,000 to 70,000 clones; more than 85% of these occur just once. The top ten clonotypes cover about 0.29% of the sample.

On this clone itself: The antigen this receptor binds is unknown. Nothing much larger sits one base from this clone, and base qualities are not available.

The receptor chain draws on TRBV28 and TRBJ2-2; no D gene call is confident. This specimen was CD4+ or CD8+ T cells sorted from blood, taken in a trial of the OX40 agonist ivuxolimab. This TCR came from an adult with an advanced solid tumor such as melanoma, head and neck, liver or kidney cancer. In nucleotide form, the sequence is TGTGCCAGCAGTTTGAGCACCGGGGAGCTGTTTTTT. It translates to CASSLSTGELFF.